Described below is a single T cell receptor beta chain sequence and its context. Its antigen remains unknown. This CDR3 contains 16 residues. V shed 2 bases and J shed 5 bases, with 18 bases lying between them. Per germline, CDR1 SGHAT and CDR2 FQNNGV. In the PCR, 60 Vbeta and 13 Jbeta primers were used. Profiling relied on immunoSEQ multiplex PCR, and the TCRdb table lists in-frame clones only, not all of them. The table has roughly 100,000 clones, roughly four fifths seen once. The data stem from a study of cytomegalovirus exposure and HLA in healthy donors. Looking at the study overall: One earlier analysis, a look at about 179 million T cells, found roughly 120 million unique TCR beta sequences.

Study results and caveats: Immune exposure data for these donors was limited to CMV serostatus.

The source of this sequence is a man aged 40-49 years in good health and CMV-seronegative. Material for sequencing was PBMCs. The chain recombines TRBV11-2 with TRBJ2-5; D perhaps matches TRBD1 (6 bases). This CDR3 reads CASSLLVQGIGETQYF. The CDR3 region has the DNA TGTGCCAGCAGCTTATTAGTACAGGGAATAGGGGAGACCCAGTACTTC.